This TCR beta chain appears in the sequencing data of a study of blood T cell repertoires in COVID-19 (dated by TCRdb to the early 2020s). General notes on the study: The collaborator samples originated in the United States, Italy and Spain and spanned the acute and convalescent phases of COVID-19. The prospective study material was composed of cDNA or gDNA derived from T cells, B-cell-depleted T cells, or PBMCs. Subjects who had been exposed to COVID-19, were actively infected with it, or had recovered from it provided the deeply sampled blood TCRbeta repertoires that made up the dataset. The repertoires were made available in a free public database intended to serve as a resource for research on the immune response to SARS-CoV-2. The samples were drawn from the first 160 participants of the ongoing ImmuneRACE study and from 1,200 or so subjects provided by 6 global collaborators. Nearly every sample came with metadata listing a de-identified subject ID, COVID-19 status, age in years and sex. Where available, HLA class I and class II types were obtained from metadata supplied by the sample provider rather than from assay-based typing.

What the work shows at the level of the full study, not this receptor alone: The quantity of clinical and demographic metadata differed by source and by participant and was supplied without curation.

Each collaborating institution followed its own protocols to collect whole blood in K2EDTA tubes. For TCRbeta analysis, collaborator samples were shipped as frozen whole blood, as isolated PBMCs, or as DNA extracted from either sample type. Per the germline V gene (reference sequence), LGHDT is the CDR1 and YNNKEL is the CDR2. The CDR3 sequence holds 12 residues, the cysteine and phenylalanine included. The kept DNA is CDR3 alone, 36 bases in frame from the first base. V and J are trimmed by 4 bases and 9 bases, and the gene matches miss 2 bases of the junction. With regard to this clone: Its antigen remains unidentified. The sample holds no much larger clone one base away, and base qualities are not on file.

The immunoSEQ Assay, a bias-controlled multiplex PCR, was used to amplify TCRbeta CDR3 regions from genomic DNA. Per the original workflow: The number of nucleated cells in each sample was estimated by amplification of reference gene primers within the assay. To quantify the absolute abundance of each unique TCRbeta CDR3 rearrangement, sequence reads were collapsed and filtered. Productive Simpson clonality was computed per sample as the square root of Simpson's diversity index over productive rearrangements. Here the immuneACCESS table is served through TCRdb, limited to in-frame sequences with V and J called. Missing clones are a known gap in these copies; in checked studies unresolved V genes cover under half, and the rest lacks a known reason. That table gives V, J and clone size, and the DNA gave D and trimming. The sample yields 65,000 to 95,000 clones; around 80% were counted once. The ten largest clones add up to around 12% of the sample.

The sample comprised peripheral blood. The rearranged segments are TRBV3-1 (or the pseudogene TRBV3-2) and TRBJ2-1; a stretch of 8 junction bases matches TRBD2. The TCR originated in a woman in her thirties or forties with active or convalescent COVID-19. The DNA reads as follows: TGTGCCAGCAGCCCCCGGGAGGGTGAGCAGTTCTTC. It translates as CASSPREGEQFF.